This T cell receptor (beta chain) emerged from a study of siplizumab effects on memory and regulatory T cells. Study outcomes and limitations: Naive T cells were seemingly more diverse than memory cells, and major contributions to the alloresponse seemed to be made by them. Treg-derived clones made up an average of around 67% of mappable alloreactive CD4+ clones with siplizumab and over 25% in controls. Sequences below about 10^-5 frequency were poorly captured. As a result, only a minor fraction of alloreactive clones mapped to unstimulated subsets.

Per germline, CDR1 LNHNV and CDR2 YYDKDF (reference sequence). The length of the CDR3 is 15 residues. Trimming stripped 4 bases from V and 5 bases from J, with 17 bases between. Generated by immunoSEQ multiplex PCR, the TCRdb table keeps only in-frame clones and is missing some. The sample holds roughly 120,000 clones; approximately 94% are singletons and the top ten take roughly 1.5%. Note on this clone: What it binds is unknown.

Sample: non-Treg CD4+ T cells sorted from blood. The receptor was derived from a human donor in good health. The V call is TRBV15, the J call TRBJ2-5; TRBD1 might be the D (5 bases). CDR3 nucleotides: TGTGCCACCAGCATCACAGGCGAGGCTCGGGAGACCCAGTACTTC. Translating gives CATSITGEARETQYF.